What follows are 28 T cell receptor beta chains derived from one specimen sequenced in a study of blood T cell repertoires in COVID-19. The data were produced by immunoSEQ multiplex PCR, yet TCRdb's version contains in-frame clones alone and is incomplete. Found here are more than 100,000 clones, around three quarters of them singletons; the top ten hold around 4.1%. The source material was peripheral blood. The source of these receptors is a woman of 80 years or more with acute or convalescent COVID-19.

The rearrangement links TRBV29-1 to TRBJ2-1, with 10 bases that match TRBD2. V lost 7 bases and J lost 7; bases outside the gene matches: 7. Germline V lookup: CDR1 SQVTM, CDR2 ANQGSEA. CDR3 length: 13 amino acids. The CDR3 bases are TGCAGCGGGTCTAGCGGGGGTAGGAATGAGCAGTTCTTC. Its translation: CSGSSGGRNEQFF.

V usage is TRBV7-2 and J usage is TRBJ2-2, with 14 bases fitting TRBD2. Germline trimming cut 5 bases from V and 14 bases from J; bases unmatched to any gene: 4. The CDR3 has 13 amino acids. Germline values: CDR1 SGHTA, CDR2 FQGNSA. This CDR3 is CASSQGLAGVLFF. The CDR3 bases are TGTGCCAGCAGCCAGGGACTAGCGGGAGTCCTGTTTTTT.

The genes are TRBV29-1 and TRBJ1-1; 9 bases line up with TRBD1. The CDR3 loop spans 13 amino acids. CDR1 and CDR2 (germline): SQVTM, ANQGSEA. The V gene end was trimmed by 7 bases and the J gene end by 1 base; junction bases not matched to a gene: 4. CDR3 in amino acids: CSAGQGWNTEAFF. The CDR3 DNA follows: TGCAGCGCCGGACAGGGGTGGAACACTGAAGCTTTCTTT.

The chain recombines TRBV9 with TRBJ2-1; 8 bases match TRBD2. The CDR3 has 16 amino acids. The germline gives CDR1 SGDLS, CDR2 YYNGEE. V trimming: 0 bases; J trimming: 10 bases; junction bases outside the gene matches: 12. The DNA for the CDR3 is TGTGCCAGCAGCGTAGCTTTGACTAGCGCCCCACGGGAGCAGTTCTTC. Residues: CASSVALTSAPREQFF.

The CDR3 is CASSPTSGTGRHEQYF. DNA of the CDR3: TGCGCCAGCAGCCCCACATCCGGGACAGGGCGACACGAGCAGTACTTC. The rearrangement joins TRBV5-1 to TRBJ2-7; 9 nucleotides match TRBD1. The CDR3 loop spans 16 amino acids. The germline V gene encodes CDR1 SGHRS and CDR2 YFSETQ. Trimming cost V 4 bases and J 5 bases; bases outside gene matches: 13. Drawing the rest from reference TRBV5-1 and TRBJ2-7, the complete variable domain is KAGVTQTPRYLIKTRGQQVTLSCSPISGHRSVSWYQQTPGQGLQFLFEYFSETQRNKGNFPGRFSGRQFSNSRSEMNVSTLELGDSALYLCASSPTSGTGRHEQYFGPGTRLTVT.

CDR3 sequence reads: CASSPPLSTDTQYF. In DNA form, the CDR3 reads TGTGCCAGCAGCCCCCCCTTGAGCACAGATACGCAGTATTTT. The chain carries TRBV3-1 (or the pseudogene TRBV3-2) and TRBJ2-3; D remains ambiguous. Trimming pared 4 bases from V and 0 bases from J, leaving 8 bases between. The CDR3 length is 14 residues. Germline-derived CDR1 and CDR2 are LGHDT and YNNKEL (reference sequence).

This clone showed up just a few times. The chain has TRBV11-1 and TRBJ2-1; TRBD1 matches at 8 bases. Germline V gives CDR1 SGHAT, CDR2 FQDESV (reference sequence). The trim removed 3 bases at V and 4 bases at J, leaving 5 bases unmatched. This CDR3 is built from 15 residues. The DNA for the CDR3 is TGTGCCAGCAGCTTGGACAGGGCAGCGTACAATGAGCAGTTCTTC. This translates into CASSLDRAAYNEQFF.

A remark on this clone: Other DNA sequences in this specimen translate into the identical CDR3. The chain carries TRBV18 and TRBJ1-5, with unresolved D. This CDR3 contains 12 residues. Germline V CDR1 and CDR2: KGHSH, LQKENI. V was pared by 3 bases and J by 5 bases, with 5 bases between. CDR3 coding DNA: TGTGCCAGCTCACCCGGGGATCAGCCCCAGCATTTT. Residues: CASSPGDQPQHF.

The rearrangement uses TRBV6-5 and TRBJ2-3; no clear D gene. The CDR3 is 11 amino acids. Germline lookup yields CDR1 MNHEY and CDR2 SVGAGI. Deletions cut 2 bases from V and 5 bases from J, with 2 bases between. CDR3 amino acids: CASSYLDTQYF. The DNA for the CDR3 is TGTGCCAGCAGTTACCTAGATACGCAGTATTTT.

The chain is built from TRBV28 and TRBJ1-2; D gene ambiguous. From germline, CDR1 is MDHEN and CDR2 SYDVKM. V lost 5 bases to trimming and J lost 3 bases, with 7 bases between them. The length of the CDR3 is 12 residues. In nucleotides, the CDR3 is TGTGCCAGCAGTAGTCAGTACTATGGCTACACCTTC. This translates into CASSSQYYGYTF.

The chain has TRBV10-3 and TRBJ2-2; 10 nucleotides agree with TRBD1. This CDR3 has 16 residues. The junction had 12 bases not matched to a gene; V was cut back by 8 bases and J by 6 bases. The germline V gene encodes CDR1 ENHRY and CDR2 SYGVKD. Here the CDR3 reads CAIGETGGNRAGELFF. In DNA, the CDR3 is TGTGCCATCGGGGAGACAGGGGGCAATAGGGCCGGGGAGCTGTTTTTT.

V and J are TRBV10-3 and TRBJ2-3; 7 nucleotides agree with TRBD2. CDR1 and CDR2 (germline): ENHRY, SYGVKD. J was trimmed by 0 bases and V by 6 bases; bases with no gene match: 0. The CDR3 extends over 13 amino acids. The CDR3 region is CAISGGSTDTQYF. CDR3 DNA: TGTGCCATCAGCGGGGGGAGCACAGATACGCAGTATTTT.

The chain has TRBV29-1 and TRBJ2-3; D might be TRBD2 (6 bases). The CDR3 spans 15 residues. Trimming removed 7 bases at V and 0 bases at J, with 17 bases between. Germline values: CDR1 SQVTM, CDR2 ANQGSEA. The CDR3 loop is CSALAPSASTDTQYF. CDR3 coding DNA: TGCAGCGCCCTCGCCCCTAGCGCGAGCACAGATACGCAGTATTTT.

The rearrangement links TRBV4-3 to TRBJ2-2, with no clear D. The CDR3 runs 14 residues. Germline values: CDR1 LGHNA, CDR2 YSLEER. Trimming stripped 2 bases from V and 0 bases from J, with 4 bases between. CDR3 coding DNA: TGCGCCAGCAGCCAAAGCGCGAACACCGGGGAGCTGTTTTTT. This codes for CASSQSANTGELFF.

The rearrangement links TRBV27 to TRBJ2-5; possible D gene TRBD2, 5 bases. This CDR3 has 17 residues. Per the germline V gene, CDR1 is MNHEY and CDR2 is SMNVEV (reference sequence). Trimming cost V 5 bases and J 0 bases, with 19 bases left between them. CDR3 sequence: CASSALFLGSDQETQYF. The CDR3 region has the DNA TGTGCCAGCAGTGCCCTTTTCCTAGGGAGCGACCAAGAGACCCAGTACTTC.

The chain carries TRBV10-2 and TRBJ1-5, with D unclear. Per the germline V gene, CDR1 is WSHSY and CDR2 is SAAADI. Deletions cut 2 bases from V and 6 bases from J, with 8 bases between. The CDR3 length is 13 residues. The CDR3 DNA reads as TGCGCCAGCAGTGAGACGACAACTCAGCCCCAGCATTTT. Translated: CASSETTTQPQHF.

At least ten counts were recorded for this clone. The CDR3 sequence is CASSQVVQASGNTIYF. DNA for the CDR3: TGTGCCAGCAGCCAAGTAGTACAGGCTTCTGGAAACACCATATATTTT. The chain is built from TRBV4-2 and TRBJ1-3, with a possible D match to TRBD1 (5 bases). V lost 1 base and J lost 1, with 11 bases in between. The germline gives CDR1 LGHNA, CDR2 YNFKEQ. This CDR3 has 16 residues.

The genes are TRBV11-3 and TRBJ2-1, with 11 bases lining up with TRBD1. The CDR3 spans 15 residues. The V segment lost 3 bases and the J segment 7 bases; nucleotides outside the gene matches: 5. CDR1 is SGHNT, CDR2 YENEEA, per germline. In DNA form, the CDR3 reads TGTGCCAGCAGCTTGGGACAGGGGGTAGTAAATGAGCAGTTCTTC. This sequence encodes CASSLGQGVVNEQFF.

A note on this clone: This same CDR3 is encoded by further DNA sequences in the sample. This chain's CDR3 is CASTLGGNEQFF. In DNA form, the CDR3 reads TGTGCCAGTACGCTGGGAGGAAATGAGCAGTTCTTC. The chain combines TRBV19 with TRBJ2-1, with D perhaps matching TRBD2 (6 bases). CDR3 length equals 12 residues. The V gene's germline CDR1 is LNHDA and CDR2 SQIVND (reference sequence). V gave up 7 bases and J gave up 7 bases, with 11 bases separating them.

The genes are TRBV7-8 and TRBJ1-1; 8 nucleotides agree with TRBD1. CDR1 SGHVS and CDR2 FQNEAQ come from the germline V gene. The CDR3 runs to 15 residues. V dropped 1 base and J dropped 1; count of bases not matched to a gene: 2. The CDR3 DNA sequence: TGTGCCAGCAGCTTAGTAGGACAGGGGAACACTGAAGCTTTCTTT. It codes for CASSLVGQGNTEAFF.

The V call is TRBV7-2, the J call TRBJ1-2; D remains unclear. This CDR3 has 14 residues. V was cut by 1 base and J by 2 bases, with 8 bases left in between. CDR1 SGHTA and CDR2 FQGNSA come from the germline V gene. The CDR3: CASSLDYGNYGYTF. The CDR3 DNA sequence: TGTGCCAGCAGCTTAGATTATGGCAACTATGGCTACACCTTC. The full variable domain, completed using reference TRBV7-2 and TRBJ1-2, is GAGVSQSPSNKVTEKGKDVELRCDPISGHTALYWYRQSLGQGLEFLIYFQGNSAPDKSGLPSDRFSAERTGGSVSTLTIQRTQQEDSAVYLCASSLDYGNYGYTFGSGTRLTVV.

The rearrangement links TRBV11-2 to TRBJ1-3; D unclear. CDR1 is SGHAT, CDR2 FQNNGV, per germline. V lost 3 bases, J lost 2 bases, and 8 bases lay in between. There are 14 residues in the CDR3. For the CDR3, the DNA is TGTGCCAGCAGCTTTGGCAGGACTGGAAACACCATATATTTT. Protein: CASSFGRTGNTIYF.

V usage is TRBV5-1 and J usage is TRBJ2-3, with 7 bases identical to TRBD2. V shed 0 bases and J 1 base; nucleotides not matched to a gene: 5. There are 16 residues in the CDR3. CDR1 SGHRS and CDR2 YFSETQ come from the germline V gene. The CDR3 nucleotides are TGCGCCAGCAGCTTGGCCAGCCTAGCGGGCACAGATACGCAGTATTTT. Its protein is CASSLASLAGTDTQYF.

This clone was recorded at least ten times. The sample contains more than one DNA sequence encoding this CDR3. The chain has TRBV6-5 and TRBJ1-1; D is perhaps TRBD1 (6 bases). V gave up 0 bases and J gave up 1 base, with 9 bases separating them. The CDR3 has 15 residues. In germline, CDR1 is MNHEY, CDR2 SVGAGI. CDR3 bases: TGTGCCAGCAGTTACTCAGCCAGGGGGAACACTGAAGCTTTCTTT. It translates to CASSYSARGNTEAFF.

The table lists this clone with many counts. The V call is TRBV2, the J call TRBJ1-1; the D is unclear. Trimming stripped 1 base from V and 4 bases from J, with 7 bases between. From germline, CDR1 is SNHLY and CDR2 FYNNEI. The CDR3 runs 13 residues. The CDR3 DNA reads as TGTGCCAGCAGTGAAGAAACGGGCACTGAAGCTTTCTTT. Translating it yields CASSEETGTEAFF.

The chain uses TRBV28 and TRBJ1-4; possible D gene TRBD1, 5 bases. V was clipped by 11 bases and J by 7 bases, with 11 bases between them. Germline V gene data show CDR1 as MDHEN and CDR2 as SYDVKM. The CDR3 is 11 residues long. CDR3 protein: CALGGTEKLFF. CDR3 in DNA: TGTGCCCTGGGGGGAACTGAAAAACTGTTTTTT.

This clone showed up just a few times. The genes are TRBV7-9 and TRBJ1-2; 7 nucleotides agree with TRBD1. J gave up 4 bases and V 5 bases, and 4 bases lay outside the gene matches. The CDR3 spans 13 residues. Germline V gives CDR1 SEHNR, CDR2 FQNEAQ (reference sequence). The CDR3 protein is CASSATGSYGYTF. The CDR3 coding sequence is TGTGCCAGCAGCGCGACAGGGAGCTATGGCTACACCTTC.

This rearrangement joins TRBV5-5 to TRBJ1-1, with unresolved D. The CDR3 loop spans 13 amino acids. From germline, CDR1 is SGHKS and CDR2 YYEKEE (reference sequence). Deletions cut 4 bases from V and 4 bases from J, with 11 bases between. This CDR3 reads CASSSREGTEAFF. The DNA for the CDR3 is TGTGCCAGCAGCAGCCGAGAGGGCACTGAAGCTTTCTTT.